This is a list of T cell receptor beta chains from one sample in a study of T-cell reconstitution after alpha-beta-depleted transplantation in children. TCRdb reanalysed the PCR reads using MiXCR and keeps one entry per CDR3 protein. The table has 500,000 to 750,000 distinct CDR3 sequences, approximately 13% seen once; the top ten hold around 2%. This specimen was PBMCs, mostly from graft donor cells, taken 360 days after TCRalphabeta/CD19-depleted stem cell transplant. Receptors were obtained from a male patient under 18 who had a stem cell transplant for acute myeloid leukemia, so the T cells may come from the graft donor. Both conserved end residues are part of each CDR3. The D gene is left open where the match is weak. The listing skips clone size in some rows; elsewhere it reads once, few, many or a size class.

TRBJ2-7 TRBV20-1 NA NA 14 TGCAGTGCACGGCTGCAGGGTACCATCTACGAGCAGTACTTC CSARLQGTIYEQYF
TRBJ2-3 TRBV7-3 TRBD1 NA 19 TGTGCCAGCAGCTTATCCGTTGGGGAGGACAGGGGGCAAAAAGATACGCAGTATTTT CASSLSVGEDRGQKDTQYF
TRBJ2-3 TRBV5-1 TRBD2 NA 17 TGCGCCAGCAGCTATGGTAATAGCGGGGGAGGAACAGATACGCAGTATTTT CASSYGNSGGGTDTQYF
TRBJ1-6 TRBV10-3 NA NA 17 TGTGCCATCAGCCAAAGACTCTCGAGCTCCTATAATTCACCCCTCCACTTT CAISQRLSSSYNSPLHF
TRBJ2-3 TRBV28 NA NA 15 TGTGCCAGCAGTTTAGGGCTCTCACCGGCAGATACGCAGTATTTT CASSLGLSPADTQYF
TRBJ2-2 TRBV29-1 NA NA 13 TGCAGCGTTGGCGGGGACTACACCGGGGAGCTGTTTTTT CSVGGDYTGELFF
TRBJ2-7 TRBV21-1 NA few 16 TGTGCCAGCACCACCCCACTAGTAAGGCCCCACTACGAGCAGTACTTC CASTTPLVRPHYEQYF
TRBJ2-3 TRBV7-8 NA NA 15 TGTGCCAGCAGCGTGGACAGCTTGGGCACAGATACGCAGTATTTT CASSVDSLGTDTQYF
TRBJ2-2 TRBV7-8 NA many 15 TGTGCCAGCAGCCTCAACAACATCGGGGCCGGGGAGCTGTTTTTT CASSLNNIGAGELFF
TRBJ2-2 TRBV6-1 TRBD2 NA 14 TGTGCCAGCATGGCGCGGGAGGGCACCGGGGAGCTGTTTTTT CASMAREGTGELFF
TRBJ2-7 TRBV6-2/TRBV6-3 NA few 13 TGTGCCAGCGGATCGGTTCAACTATACGAGCAGTACTTC CASGSVQLYEQYF
TRBJ2-1 TRBV25-1 TRBD2 many 16 TGTGCCAGCAGTACCCCGGGGGGTCTGTCCTACAATGAGCAGTTCTTC CASSTPGGLSYNEQFF
TRBJ2-1 TRBV20-1 NA few 14 TGCAGTGCTAGAGATGTAAGCGGCTACAATGAGCAGTTCTTC CSARDVSGYNEQFF
TRBJ2-4 TRBV28 NA few 11 TGTGCCAGCAGTTTACAAAACATTCAGTACTTC CASSLQNIQYF
TRBJ2-7 TRBV27 NA few 18 TGTGCCAGCAGTTTATTCAGCTTGAGGCAGGTACCAGGGTACGAGCAGTACTTC CASSLFSLRQVPGYEQYF
TRBJ2-1 TRBV9 TRBD1 NA 15 TGTGCCAGCAGCGGTCCGGGACAGGGAAGTAATGAGCAGTTCTTC CASSGPGQGSNEQFF
TRBJ2-5 TRBV5-4 TRBD2 NA 17 TGTGCCAGCAGAAATGGACTAGCGGTCTTAGTGGGGGAGACCCAGTACTTC CASRNGLAVLVGETQYF
TRBJ2-1 TRBV6-2/TRBV6-3 TRBD2 NA 16 TGTGCCAGCAGACCCCCAGGACTAGGAGAGAGGAATGAGCAGTTCTTC CASRPPGLGERNEQFF
TRBJ1-3 TRBV7-6 NA few 16 TGTGCCAGCAGCTTAGCCATCGGGGGCGTAGGAAACACCATATATTTT CASSLAIGGVGNTIYF
TRBJ1-1 TRBV12-3/TRBV12-4 NA many 12 TGTGCCAGCACCTTCCGGAACACTGAAGCTTTCTTT CASTFRNTEAFF
TRBJ2-7 TRBV19 TRBD1 NA 16 TGTGCCAGTAGTATAATCGGGACCAGGGGGCAGTACGAGCAGTACTTC CASSIIGTRGQYEQYF
TRBJ2-1 TRBV28 TRBD2 many 18 TGTGCCAGCAGTTTAATAGTAGCGGGGGTGGGATCCTACAATGAGCAGTTCTTC CASSLIVAGVGSYNEQFF
TRBJ2-3 TRBV28 TRBD2 many 15 TGTGCCAGCAGTTTATCTGCGGGAGTTGGAGATACGCAGTATTTT CASSLSAGVGDTQYF
TRBJ2-3 TRBV6-1 TRBD1 NA 15 TGTGCCAGCAGTGGACAGGGCCCTAGCACAGATACGCAGTATTTT CASSGQGPSTDTQYF
TRBJ2-1 TRBV7-3 NA NA 15 TGTGCCAGCAGCTTGGGACTGTACTCCTACAATGAGCAGTTCTTC CASSLGLYSYNEQFF
TRBJ1-1 TRBV4-3 NA many 15 TGCGCCAGCAGCCAAGATCCGGGGAGGGGCACTGAAGCTTTCTTT CASSQDPGRGTEAFF
TRBJ2-6 TRBV15 TRBD2 NA 22 TGTGCCACCAGCAGAGATAGGCGAGCGGGAGACGCTATTGTTTCTGGGGCCAACGTCCTGACTTTC CATSRDRRAGDAIVSGANVLTF
TRBJ2-1 TRBV28 NA NA 15 TGTGCCAGCAGTTTCGAACAGGGACGCTACAATGAGCAGTTCTTC CASSFEQGRYNEQFF
TRBJ2-5 TRBV30 NA NA 15 TGTGCCTGGAGTGTACCCGACCAAGGGGGGGAGACCCAGTACTTC CAWSVPDQGGETQYF
TRBJ1-2 TRBV28 TRBD1 few 11 TGTGCCAGCAAGCAGGGGGAGGGCTACACCTTC CASKQGEGYTF
TRBJ2-7 TRBV5-1 NA NA 12 TGCGCCAGCAGCTACGGCCTGGGCGAGCAGTACTTC CASSYGLGEQYF
TRBJ2-3 TRBV7-3 TRBD2 NA 13 TGTGCCAGCAGCTTACTCGGGAGGGCCCAACAGTATTTT CASSLLGRAQQYF
TRBJ2-1 TRBV6-1 TRBD2 few 17 TGTGCCATCAGTGAAGGGCTAGCGGGAGGGCTGGACAATGAGCAGTTCTTC CAISEGLAGGLDNEQFF
TRBJ2-1 TRBV29-1 TRBD2 few 15 TGCAGCGCCCAACTAGCGGGAGGGCCGGTCAATGAGCAGTTCTTC CSAQLAGGPVNEQFF
TRBJ2-1 TRBV5-6 NA NA 18 TGTGCCAGCAGCTTCAGACCCCTGTTGATTAGCTCCTACAATGAGCAGTTCTTC CASSFRPLLISSYNEQFF
TRBJ2-1 TRBV18 TRBD2 many 15 TGTGCCAGCTCCAGCAGACTAGCGGACTACAATGAGCAGTTCTTC CASSSRLADYNEQFF
TRBJ2-7 TRBV19 TRBD2 NA 14 TGTGCCAGTAGCCCCCTGCGGGAGAGGGGCGAGCAGTACTTC CASSPLRERGEQYF
TRBJ1-1 TRBV15 NA NA 13 TGTGCCACCAGCAGAGATATAGACCTTGAAGCTTTCTTT CATSRDIDLEAFF
TRBJ1-1 TRBV6-1 NA NA 14 TGTGCCAGCAGTATCGGGGGGGGAGGAACTGAAGCTTTCTTT CASSIGGGGTEAFF
TRBJ1-5 TRBV28 NA NA 15 TGTGCCAGCAGTGCCTATATCAGCAGCAATCAGCCCCAGCATTTT CASSAYISSNQPQHF
TRBJ2-1 TRBV7-6 NA once 12 TGTGCCAGCAGCTTAGGGGAAATGAGGCAGTTCTTC CASSLGEMRQFF
TRBJ2-3 TRBV29-1 TRBD2 many 15 TGCAGCGTTGAAGGTCCTAGCGGGAGTATAGGTACGCAGTATTTT CSVEGPSGSIGTQYF
TRBJ2-1 TRBV5-1 TRBD2 few 15 TGCGCCAGCAGCTTGGAGCGGCGGGAGATCAATGAGCAGTTCTTC CASSLERREINEQFF
TRBJ2-1 TRBV5-1 NA NA 15 TGCGCCAGCAGCTTGCTTTCTAGCGCTGACAATGAGCAGTTCTTC CASSLLSSADNEQFF
TRBJ2-3 TRBV7-2 TRBD2 many 17 TGTGCCAGCAGCTCCCGCGGGACTAGCGGGACCACAGATACGCAGTATTTT CASSSRGTSGTTDTQYF
TRBJ2-5 TRBV7-9 NA NA 15 TGTGCCAGCAGCTTAGATAGCGGTGGCCAAGAGACCCAGTACTTC CASSLDSGGQETQYF
TRBJ1-3 TRBV12-3/TRBV12-4 TRBD1 many 17 TGTGCCAGCAGTCCCGACACAGGGGCTCTCTCTGGAAACACCATATATTTT CASSPDTGALSGNTIYF
TRBJ2-7 TRBV10-3 TRBD1 NA 15 TGTGCCATCAGTGAGTCCGGACAGGGGACCTACGAGCAGTACTTC CAISESGQGTYEQYF
TRBJ2-3 TRBV9 NA NA 14 TGTGCCAGCAGCGTAGCAGTACTCACAGATACGCAGTATTTT CASSVAVLTDTQYF
TRBJ1-1 TRBV9 NA few 14 TGTGCCAGCAGCGTAGCTACCGGACGAACCGGAGCTTTCTTT CASSVATGRTGAFF
TRBJ2-5 TRBV29-1 TRBD2 few 16 TGCAGCGTTGAAGATAGGACTAGCGGGATGGTAGAGACCCAGTACTTC CSVEDRTSGMVETQYF
TRBJ2-7 TRBV18 TRBD1 many 14 TGTGCCAGCTCACTACAGGGGGCTGTGGACGAGCAGTACTTC CASSLQGAVDEQYF
TRBJ1-6 TRBV25-1 NA NA 16 TGTGCCAGCAGTGCAACAGGGAAGGGCTATAATTCACCCCTCCACTTT CASSATGKGYNSPLHF
TRBJ2-1 TRBV9 TRBD2 NA 15 TGTGCCAGCAGCGCCCCGGGACTAGCGGACAATGAGCAGTTCTTC CASSAPGLADNEQFF